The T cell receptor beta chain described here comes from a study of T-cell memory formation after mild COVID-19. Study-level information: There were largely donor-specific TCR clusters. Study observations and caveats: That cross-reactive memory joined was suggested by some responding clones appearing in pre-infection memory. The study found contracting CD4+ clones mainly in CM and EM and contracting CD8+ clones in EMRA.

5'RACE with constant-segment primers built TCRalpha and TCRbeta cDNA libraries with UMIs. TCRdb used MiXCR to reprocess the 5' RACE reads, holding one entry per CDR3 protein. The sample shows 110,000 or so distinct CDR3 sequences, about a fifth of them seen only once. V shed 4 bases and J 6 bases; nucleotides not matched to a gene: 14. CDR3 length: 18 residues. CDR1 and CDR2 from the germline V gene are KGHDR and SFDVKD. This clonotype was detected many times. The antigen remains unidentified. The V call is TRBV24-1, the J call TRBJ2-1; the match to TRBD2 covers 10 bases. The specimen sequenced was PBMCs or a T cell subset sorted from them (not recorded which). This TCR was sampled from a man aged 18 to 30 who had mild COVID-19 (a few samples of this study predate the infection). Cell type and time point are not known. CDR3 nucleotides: TGTGCCACCAGTGAGACCGGATTCGGACTAGCGGCCTTCAATGAGCAGTTCTTC. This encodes CATSETGFGLAAFNEQFF.